Following are 9 T cell receptor beta chains from one sample sequenced in a study of tumor and adjacent non-tumor tissue in lung cancer. The library came from three nested PCR rounds adapted from ARM-PCR protocols. From the multiplex PCR reads, TCRdb called clonotypes with MiXCR, one entry per CDR3 protein. The data show 70,000 to 95,000 distinct CDR3 sequences, over 65% seen once. No cell sorting was done before RNA was extracted from the tissue. The normal lung tissue was taken more than 3 cm from the tumor edge. Sample: distant non-tumor lung tissue. These receptors all come from a man between 65 and 85 years old with non-small cell lung cancer.

As to this clonotype: One junction end does not reproduce the germline sequence, and a read error may be involved. The chain links TRBV12-3 or TRBV12-4 to TRBJ1-2; a possible D gene is TRBD1 (6 bases). The CDR3 is made up of 15 amino acids. The CDR3, as DNA: TGTGCCAACAGTCCGACCGGGACACCAAACTATGGCTACACCTTT. It yields the protein CANSPTGTPNYGYTF.

This clonotype has a single count. One junction end disagrees with the germline gene, perhaps due to a read error. The DNA of the CDR3 is TGCAGCGTTGAAATGGCGGGATCGACCTACGTGCAGTACTTC. It yields the protein CSVEMAGSTYVQYF. The chain joins TRBV29-1 to TRBJ2-7; D is perhaps TRBD2 (6 bases). Per germline, CDR1 SQVTM and CDR2 ANQGSEA. CDR3 length: 14 amino acids.

For this clonotype: This may arise from a read error, as a much more abundant clone is one base away. The chain joins TRBV20-1 to TRBJ1-1; no definite D call. The ends were cut back, 3 bases at V and 1 base at J, with 15 bases in the middle. The CDR3 loop spans 15 amino acids. CDR1 DFQATT and CDR2 SNEGSKA come from the germline V gene (reference sequence). CDR3 sequence: CSASSDKEENTEAFF. The DNA for the CDR3 is TGCAGTGCTAGTTCCGACAAGGAGGAGAACACTGAAGCTTTCTTT.

As concerns this clonotype: This CDR3 fails to terminate in the conserved phenylalanine or tryptophan, so it likely reflects a read error. This chain links TRBV12-3 or TRBV12-4 with TRBJ1-2; D not resolved. V dropped 4 bases and J dropped 8 bases, with 8 bases sitting between them. This CDR3 region has 11 residues. CDR3 loop: CASSSHEGYTL. CDR3 DNA sequence: TGTGCCAGCAGTTCACACGAAGGCTACACCCTC.

A word on this clonotype: Possible read error: a much larger clone is one base away. The J gene is TRBJ2-1, the V gene TRBV4-3; D gene uncertain. CDR1 and CDR2 (germline): LGHNA, YSLEER. The CDR3 is 14 amino acids. CDR3 amino acids: CASSLKPGYNKQFF. The CDR3, as DNA: TGCGCCAGCAGCCTTAAGCCGGGTTACAATAAGCAGTTCTTC.

A remark on this clonotype: A much more abundant neighbour one base away suggests this may be a read error. The J gene is TRBJ2-3, the V gene TRBV5-1, with TRBD2 identical over 12 bases. CDR1 is SGHRS, CDR2 YFSETQ, per germline. The CDR3 extends over 17 amino acids. Germline trimming cut 1 base from V and 5 bases from J; bases unmatched to any gene: 8. CDR3 protein: CASSLWLAGGPRDTQYF. CDR3 DNA: TGCGCCAGCAGCTTGTGGCTAGCGGGAGGGCCTAGAGATACGCAGTATTTT.

CDR3 DNA sequence: TGTGCCAGCATATGGGGAGGCGGGCTCTATGGCTACACCTTC. This gives the protein CASIWGGGLYGYTF. The chain combines TRBV28 with TRBJ1-2, with D uncertain. Trimming cost V 7 bases and J 4 bases, with 16 bases left between them. There are 14 residues in the CDR3. CDR1 MDHEN and CDR2 SYDVKM come from the germline V gene.

In its sample, this clonotype was seen once. The rearrangement uses TRBV29-1 and TRBJ1-1; 11 bases agree with TRBD1. Trimming took 4 bases from V and 11 from J; bases not matched to a gene: 15. The CDR3 runs to 15 residues. From germline, CDR1 is SQVTM and CDR2 ANQGSEA. The CDR3 DNA sequence: TGCAGCGTTGGAGGGGACAGGGGGTTAATAAATGGGGCTTTCTTT. Translation: CSVGGDRGLINGAFF.

This chain uses TRBV7-9 with TRBJ1-5, with a possible D match to TRBD1 (6 bases). The J call is in doubt because the DNA end fits TRBJ2-3 better. Germline V gene sequence: CDR1 SEHNR, CDR2 FQNEAQ (reference sequence). The CDR3 runs 14 residues. The CDR3 bases are TGTGCCAGCAGCTCCGGGACGGACAGTCAGCCCCAGTATTTT. It yields the protein CASSSGTDSQPQYF.